Below, 19 T cell receptor beta chains from the same sample are listed, as sequenced in a study of regulatory dendritic cells for organ transplantation. Generated by immunoSEQ multiplex PCR, the TCRdb table keeps only in-frame clones and is missing some. The profile shows some 29,000 clones, around 84% of them singletons. Sample: naive CD4+ T cells from blood. The sample's subset: CD45RA+ naive T cells. Every receptor here comes from a human donor in good health.

The chain uses TRBV7-2 and TRBJ2-3, with 7 bases that match TRBD2. V shed 6 bases and J 4 bases; nucleotides not matched to a gene: 4. There are 13 residues in the CDR3. Germline values: CDR1 SGHTA, CDR2 FQGNSA. The CDR3 here is CASSRTRSDTQYF. DNA of the CDR3: TGTGCCAGCAGTCGGACTAGGTCAGATACGCAGTATTTT.

The chain carries TRBV5-1 and TRBJ2-3; D ambiguous. The V end lost 2 bases, the J end lost 0 bases, and 10 bases lay between the germline ends. This CDR3 region has 15 residues. The V gene's germline CDR1 is SGHRS and CDR2 YFSETQ. The CDR3 DNA is TGCGCCAGCAGCTTTGAGATTCCTAGCACAGATACGCAGTATTTT. Encoded protein: CASSFEIPSTDTQYF.

The rearrangement links TRBV7-8 to TRBJ2-1, with 9 bases aligning to TRBD2. The CDR3 sequence is 16 residues long. Germline values: CDR1 SGHVS, CDR2 FQNEAQ. After removal of 1 base from V and 7 bases from J, the junction contained 8 bases not matched to a gene. The CDR3, as DNA: TGTGCCAGCAGCTTAGATGTAGCGGGGGCGGGGAATGAGCAGTTCTTC. Translating it yields CASSLDVAGAGNEQFF.

J is TRBJ1-6 and V is TRBV5-6; 7 bases fit TRBD1. Germline V gene lookup returns CDR1 SGHDT and CDR2 YYEEEE. The CDR3 covers 14 residues. With V trimmed by 3 bases and J by 17 bases, 14 bases remained unmatched. CDR3 sequence (DNA): TGTGCCAGCAGCTGGAACGGACAGGTCCGCCAGGTCCACTTT. Translation: CASSWNGQVRQVHF.

Only a few counts were recorded for this clone. Other DNA sequences in the same sample also yield this CDR3. The chain is built from TRBV5-1 and TRBJ1-1; TRBD1 matches at 10 bases. Germline V CDR1 and CDR2: SGHRS, YFSETQ. This CDR3 is 14 amino acids long. The ends lost 0 bases at V and 5 bases at J; junction bases unmatched: 1. The CDR3 loop reads CASSLGTGGTEAFF. The DNA for the CDR3 is TGCGCCAGCAGCTTGGGGACAGGGGGGACTGAAGCTTTCTTT.

This chain joins TRBV7-8 and TRBJ1-4, with D possibly matching TRBD1 (5 bases). Trimming left V 3 bases short and J 5 bases short, with 19 bases between. Germline assignment: CDR1 SGHVS and CDR2 FQNEAQ. The CDR3 spans 17 residues. The CDR3 sequence: CASSFGLNRGENEKLFF. The CDR3, as DNA: TGTGCCAGCAGCTTTGGTCTGAACCGGGGGGAAAATGAAAAACTGTTTTTT. The full variable domain, rest sourced from reference TRBV7-8 and TRBJ1-4, is GAGVSQSPRYKVAKRGQDVALRCDPISGHVSLFWYQQALGQGPEFLTYFQNEAQLDKSGLPSDRFFAERPEGSVSTLKIQRTQQEDSAVYLCASSFGLNRGENEKLFFGSGTQLSVL.

The chain recombines TRBV6-5 with TRBJ2-5; D perhaps matches TRBD1 (5 bases). Germline CDR1 reads MNHEY; CDR2 reads SVGAGI. This CDR3 has 14 amino acids. V gave up 2 bases and J gave up 0 bases, with 7 bases separating them. The chain's CDR3 is CASSYQGYQETQYF. The CDR3 region has the DNA TGTGCCAGCAGTTACCAGGGATACCAAGAGACCCAGTACTTC.

This chain joins TRBV5-4 and TRBJ1-1; possible D gene TRBD1, 6 bases. The CDR3 has 15 residues. Germline V gene sequence: CDR1 SGHNT, CDR2 YYREEE (reference sequence). The V and J ends lost 3 bases and 1 base respectively, with 13 bases between them. The CDR3 DNA sequence: TGTGCCAGCAGCTCGCCAGGGGCCGGGAACACTGAAGCTTTCTTT. Protein sequence: CASSSPGAGNTEAFF.

The chain employs TRBV7-2 and TRBJ2-7; possible D gene TRBD2, 6 bases. This CDR3 is built from 13 residues. From germline, CDR1 is SGHTA and CDR2 FQGNSA. V lost 1 base and J lost 6, with 10 bases in between. The CDR3 protein is CASSLEGRGEQYF. The CDR3 DNA reads as TGTGCCAGCAGCTTAGAGGGGCGGGGCGAGCAGTACTTC.

V usage is TRBV5-4 and J usage is TRBJ2-5; a weak D match, TRBD2 (6 bases). The CDR3 runs 13 residues. V was shortened by 4 bases and J by 1 base, with 8 bases between the two germline ends. Germline CDR1 SGHNT, CDR2 YYREEE (reference sequence). The CDR3 reads CASSLRGQETQYF. As DNA, the CDR3 is TGTGCCAGCAGCCTGCGGGGCCAAGAGACCCAGTACTTC.

The chain has TRBV19 and TRBJ1-4; D possibly corresponds to TRBD1 (6 bases). V dropped 5 bases and J dropped 8 bases, with 21 bases sitting between them. Germline CDR1 LNHDA, CDR2 SQIVND (reference sequence). The CDR3 covers 16 residues. As DNA, the CDR3 is TGTGCCAGTAGTCGAAATGACAGGCCCCCAGGAGAAAAACTGTTTTTT. Amino acids: CASSRNDRPPGEKLFF.

The chain combines TRBV7-9 with TRBJ1-5; the match to TRBD1 covers 8 bases. The junction had 6 bases not matched to a gene; V was cut back by 4 bases and J by 4 bases. The CDR3 is 15 residues long. Germline assignment: CDR1 SEHNR and CDR2 FQNEAQ (reference sequence). The CDR3 nucleotides are TGTGCCAGCAGCTCAGACAGGGGCAGGAATCAGCCCCAGCATTTT. This gives the protein CASSSDRGRNQPQHF.

This chain uses TRBV10-3 with TRBJ1-6; 8 bases are a match to TRBD1. The CDR3 extends over 15 amino acids. The germline gives CDR1 ENHRY, CDR2 SYGVKD. J was trimmed by 5 bases and V by 6 bases; bases with no gene match: 6. The CDR3 region has the DNA TGTGCCATCAGACCGGACAGGGTTGATAATTCACCCCTCCACTTT. It encodes CAIRPDRVDNSPLHF.

This clone appeared a few times. The chain uses TRBV19 and TRBJ1-5; D call uncertain. Germline V CDR1 and CDR2: LNHDA, SQIVND (reference sequence). Deletions cut 7 bases from V and 1 base from J, with 17 bases between. The CDR3 is 16 residues long. CDR3 residues: CASTTRWRASNQPQHF. CDR3 bases: TGTGCCAGTACCACCCGGTGGAGGGCGAGCAATCAGCCCCAGCATTTT.

This clone was observed a few times. The genes are TRBV25-1 and TRBJ1-1, with 7 bases lining up with TRBD1. Germline CDR1 is MGHDK and CDR2 is SYGVNS. Unmatched junction bases numbered 8, after V lost 1 base and J lost 6 bases. The CDR3 is 15 residues long. The CDR3, as DNA: TGTGCCAGCAGTGAATCCGGTTCGGGACAGCCTGAAGCTTTCTTT. Translation gives CASSESGSGQPEAFF.

This clone showed up just once. The rearrangement uses TRBV7-3 and TRBJ2-2; tentative D call: TRBD2 (6 bases). Between the trimmed V and J ends, which lost 5 bases and 2 bases, there was a span of 12 bases. From germline, CDR1 is SGHTA and CDR2 FQGTGA. The CDR3 covers 15 residues. CDR3 loop: CASSRGTANTGELFF. CDR3 DNA: TGTGCCAGCAGCCGAGGGACTGCCAACACCGGGGAGCTGTTTTTT.

The chain carries TRBV5-1 and TRBJ2-3; weak D call: TRBD2 (5 bases). V was shortened by 9 bases and J by 0 bases, with 14 bases between the two germline ends. Germline V gene sequence: CDR1 SGHRS, CDR2 YFSETQ. This CDR3 spans 14 amino acids. The CDR3: CATSLEESTDTQYF. In DNA, the CDR3 is TGCGCCACCTCCCTGGAGGAGAGCACAGATACGCAGTATTTT.

The chain uses TRBV7-2 and TRBJ1-2; D not certain. This CDR3 comprises 13 residues. Trimming removed 5 bases at V and 2 bases at J, with 9 bases between. Germline values: CDR1 SGHTA, CDR2 FQGNSA. The DNA for the CDR3 is TGTGCCAGCAGCCAGGTGTCGAACTATGGCTACACCTTC. Encoded protein: CASSQVSNYGYTF.

The table lists this clone with a count of one. The chain couples TRBV7-2 to TRBJ1-1; a weak D match, TRBD1 (6 bases). Trimming removed 2 bases from V and 2 bases from J, with 9 bases in between. This CDR3 region has 14 residues. Germline V CDR1 and CDR2: SGHTA, FQGNSA. The CDR3 region has the DNA TGTGCCAGCAGCTTAAACAGGGAAAACACTGAAGCTTTCTTT. Amino acids: CASSLNRENTEAFF. The whole variable domain, filled in from reference TRBV7-2 and TRBJ1-1, reads GAGVSQSPSNKVTEKGKDVELRCDPISGHTALYWYRQSLGQGLEFLIYFQGNSAPDKSGLPSDRFSAERTGGSVSTLTIQRTQQEDSAVYLCASSLNRENTEAFFGQGTRLTVV.